These 17 T cell receptor beta chains share one sample of origin, sequenced in a study of blood T cell repertoires in COVID-19. Profiled with immunoSEQ multiplex PCR; TCRdb holds only in-frame clones, not every one. Of around 250,000 clones in the sample, about 90% were seen once. Sequencing was carried out using peripheral blood. All receptors derive from a man in his sixties with acute or convalescent COVID-19.

The J gene is TRBJ1-1, the V gene TRBV7-9; tentative D call: TRBD1 (5 bases). V lost 7 bases and J 7 bases, leaving 16 bases between the germline ends. CDR3 size: 13 residues. Germline V gene lookup returns CDR1 SEHNR and CDR2 FQNEAQ (reference sequence). The CDR3 DNA reads as TGTGCCAGCACCCTGGGGGGGGTGGGTGAAGCTTTCTTT. It codes for CASTLGGVGEAFF. The complete variable domain, with remaining parts taken from reference TRBV7-9 and TRBJ1-1, reads DTGVSQNPRHKITKRGQNVTFRCDPISEHNRLYWYRQTLGQGPEFLTYFQNEAQLEKSRLLSDRFSAERPKGSFSTLEIQRTEQGDSAMYLCASTLGGVGEAFFGQGTRLTVV.

The J gene is TRBJ1-4, the V gene TRBV4-2; possible D gene TRBD1, 5 bases. The V end lost 3 bases, the J end lost 8 bases, and 19 bases lay between the germline ends. This CDR3 comprises 16 residues. Germline loops: CDR1 LGHNA, CDR2 YNFKEQ. The CDR3 sequence: CASSQLMGGLKEKLFF. Written as DNA, the CDR3 is TGTGCCAGCAGCCAGCTTATGGGGGGGTTGAAGGAAAAACTGTTTTTT.

The chain uses TRBV27 and TRBJ2-7; D might be TRBD1 (6 bases). Germline V gene lookup returns CDR1 MNHEY and CDR2 SMNVEV (reference sequence). V lost 2 bases, J lost 3 bases, and 14 bases lay in between. The CDR3 length is 15 residues. The CDR3 here is CASSLHRDINYEQYF. As DNA, the CDR3 is TGTGCCAGCAGTTTACATAGGGACATCAACTACGAGCAGTACTTC.

The chain links TRBV18 to TRBJ2-1, with 13 positions matching TRBD2. V dropped 3 bases and J dropped 3; count of bases not matched to a gene: 2. The CDR3 contains 16 residues. The germline gives CDR1 KGHSH, CDR2 LQKENI. This CDR3 is CASSPGTSGDYNEQFF. The CDR3 bases are TGTGCCAGCTCACCCGGGACTAGCGGGGACTACAATGAGCAGTTCTTC.

This clone was seen a handful of times. V usage is TRBV9 and J usage is TRBJ1-4, with 7 bases matching TRBD1. The V gene end was trimmed by 0 bases and the J gene end by 3 bases; junction bases not matched to a gene: 17. This CDR3 region has 20 residues. Germline assignment: CDR1 SGDLS and CDR2 YYNGEE. CDR3 loop: CASSVAPDRVEVVANEKLFF. The CDR3 DNA sequence: TGTGCCAGCAGCGTAGCTCCCGACAGGGTAGAGGTGGTTGCTAATGAAAAACTGTTTTTT. Complete variable domain (other parts from reference TRBV9 and TRBJ1-4): DSGVTQTPKHLITATGQRVTLRCSPRSGDLSVYWYQQSLDQGLQFLIQYYNGEERAKGNILERFSAQQFPDLHSELNLSSLELGDSALYFCASSVAPDRVEVVANEKLFFGSGTQLSVL.

This clone was seen once. V gene TRBV6-1 combines with J gene TRBJ1-3; possibly TRBD1 for D (5 bases). Between the trimmed V and J ends, which lost 2 bases and 2 bases, there was a span of 7 bases. The CDR3 runs 14 residues. CDR1 is MNHNS, CDR2 SASEGT, per germline. The CDR3 sequence is CASSESGTGNTIYF. CDR3 DNA: TGTGCCAGCAGTGAATCAGGGACTGGAAACACCATATATTTT.

This rearrangement joins TRBV3-1 (or the pseudogene TRBV3-2) to TRBJ2-1; D not resolved. There are 15 residues in the CDR3. CDR1 LGHDT and CDR2 YNNKEL come from the germline V gene (reference sequence). The germline V and J ends were trimmed by 6 bases and 0 bases, with 12 bases remaining between them. In DNA form, the CDR3 reads TGTGCCAGCAGTCATACATCCAGCTCCTACAATGAGCAGTTCTTC. This translates into CASSHTSSSYNEQFF.

The chain uses TRBV28 and TRBJ2-3, with D perhaps TRBD1 (6 bases). Germline V gene data show CDR1 as MDHEN and CDR2 as SYDVKM. The CDR3 loop spans 16 amino acids. V lost 2 bases, J lost 2 bases, and 14 bases lay in between. The CDR3 here is CASSLPRDTYTDTQYF. The CDR3 DNA is TGTGCCAGCAGTTTACCCCGGGACACCTACACAGATACGCAGTATTTT.

CDR3 sequence reads: CASSLVVGGAPYEQYF. DNA for the CDR3: TGCGCCAGCAGCTTGGTGGTGGGTGGGGCTCCCTACGAGCAGTACTTC. J is TRBJ2-7 and V is TRBV5-1; D is possibly TRBD1 (5 bases). V lost 0 bases and J lost 2, with 15 bases in between. Germline V gene lookup returns CDR1 SGHRS and CDR2 YFSETQ. The CDR3 runs 16 residues.

In its sample, this clone was seen once. DNA for the CDR3: TGTGCCACCAGTGACTCCGGCCCGACAGGTCCCGCCAATGAGCAGTTCTTC. It translates to CATSDSGPTGPANEQFF. The chain has TRBV24-1 and TRBJ2-1, with TRBD1 as a possible D gene (6 bases). Trimming stripped 4 bases from V and 6 bases from J, with 21 bases between. The CDR3 extends over 17 amino acids. From germline, CDR1 is KGHDR and CDR2 SFDVKD.

The chain combines TRBV9 with TRBJ2-3; 13 bases are shared with TRBD2. This CDR3 has 15 amino acids. The V segment lost 0 bases and the J segment 8 bases; nucleotides outside the gene matches: 3. CDR1 and CDR2 from the germline V gene are SGDLS and YYNGEE. The CDR3 DNA reads as TGTGCCAGCAGCGTAGCAGGACTAGCGGGAGTTACGCAGTATTTT. It yields the protein CASSVAGLAGVTQYF.

This clone was seen more than once but under ten times. The chain carries TRBV28 and TRBJ1-5; D is unclear. V was clipped by 8 bases and J by 4 bases, with 12 bases between them. The CDR3 is 13 residues long. The germline CDR1 and CDR2 sequences are MDHEN and SYDVKM. As DNA, the CDR3 is TGTGCCAGCGGCGGGAAGAATAATCAGCCCCAGCATTTT. Translating it yields CASGGKNNQPQHF.

This clone appeared once. The chain recombines TRBV7-3 with TRBJ2-2, with a possible D match to TRBD1 (5 bases). Per germline, CDR1 SGHTA and CDR2 FQGTGA. Trimming left V 5 bases short and J 1 base short, with 14 bases between. The CDR3 sequence is 16 residues long. CDR3 sequence: CASSRGLQVNTGELFF. Written as DNA, the CDR3 is TGTGCCAGCAGCCGCGGTCTACAGGTGAACACCGGGGAGCTGTTTTTT.

The sample holds a few counts of this clone. This same CDR3 is encoded by further DNA sequences in the sample. V gene TRBV11-3 combines with J gene TRBJ2-5; the match to TRBD1 covers 8 bases. V shed 5 bases and J 4 bases; nucleotides not matched to a gene: 9. Per germline, CDR1 SGHNT and CDR2 YENEEA. The CDR3 runs to 15 residues. CDR3 residues: CASSPRTGGGETQYF. Written as DNA, the CDR3 is TGTGCCAGCAGCCCTAGAACAGGGGGAGGAGAGACCCAGTACTTC.

The chain carries TRBV5-1 and TRBJ2-6; tentative D call: TRBD1 (5 bases). With 4 bases removed from V and 0 bases from J, the gap between germline ends came to 8 bases. Germline assignment: CDR1 SGHRS and CDR2 YFSETQ. The CDR3 is 15 amino acids. CDR3 residues: CASSVQDSGANVLTF. CDR3 DNA sequence: TGCGCCAGCAGCGTACAGGACTCTGGGGCCAACGTCCTGACTTTC.

The CDR3 region is CASSLVGQGAFNEQFF. In DNA form, the CDR3 reads TGTGCCAGCAGCTTAGTGGGGCAGGGTGCCTTCAATGAGCAGTTCTTC. The chain combines TRBV11-2 with TRBJ2-1; the D gene is possibly TRBD1 (5 bases). The CDR3 has 16 amino acids. Germline assignment: CDR1 SGHAT and CDR2 FQNNGV. V was pared by 1 base and J by 6 bases, with 16 bases between.

The rearrangement links TRBV11-2 to TRBJ1-5; D remains unclear. V was clipped by 1 base and J by 4 bases, with 8 bases between them. Germline V CDR1 and CDR2: SGHAT, FQNNGV. The CDR3 extends over 14 amino acids. CDR3 nucleotide sequence: TGTGCCAGCAGCTTAGCCAGTCTTAATCAGCCCCAGCATTTT. Translation: CASSLASLNQPQHF.